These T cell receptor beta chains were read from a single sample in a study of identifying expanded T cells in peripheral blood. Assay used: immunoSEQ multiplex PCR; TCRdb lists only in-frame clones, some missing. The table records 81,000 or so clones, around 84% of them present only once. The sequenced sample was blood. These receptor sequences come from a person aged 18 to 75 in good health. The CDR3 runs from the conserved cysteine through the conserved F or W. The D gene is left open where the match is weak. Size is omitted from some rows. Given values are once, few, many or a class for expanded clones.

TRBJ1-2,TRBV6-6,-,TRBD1,CASSYALDRDYGYTF,TGTGCCAGCAGTTACGCCCTTGACAGGGACTATGGCTACACCTTC
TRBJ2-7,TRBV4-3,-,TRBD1,CASSQLPDRGSYEQYF,TGCGCCAGCAGCCAACTCCCGGACAGGGGGTCCTACGAGCAGTACTTC
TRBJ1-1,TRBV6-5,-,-,CASSPGGRGAFF,TGTGCCAGCAGTCCGGGGGGACGAGGAGCTTTCTTT
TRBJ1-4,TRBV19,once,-,CASSRGLGEKLFF,TGTGCCAGTAGTAGGGGTCTTGGGGAAAAACTGTTTTTT
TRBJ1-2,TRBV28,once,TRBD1,CASSYQSGGYGYTF,TGTGCCAGCAGTTATCAGTCAGGGGGCTATGGCTACACCTTC
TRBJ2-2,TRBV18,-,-,CASSPRGANTGELFF,TGTGCCAGCTCACCCCGGGGTGCGAACACCGGGGAGCTGTTTTTT
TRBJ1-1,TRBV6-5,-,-,CASSPSGVWAFF,TGTGCCAGCAGCCCTAGTGGGGTTTGGGCTTTCTTT
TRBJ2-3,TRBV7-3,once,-,CASSLGEASDTQYF,TGTGCCAGCAGCTTGGGGGAGGCCTCAGATACGCAGTATTTT
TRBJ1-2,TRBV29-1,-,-,CSVFRNDYGYTF,TGCAGCGTTTTCAGGAATGACTATGGCTACACCTTC
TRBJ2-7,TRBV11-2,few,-,CASSADRYSYEQYF,TGTGCCAGCAGCGCCGACAGGTACTCCTACGAGCAGTACTTC
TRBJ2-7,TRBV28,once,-,CASSLGIRYEQYF,TGTGCCAGCAGTTTGGGGATTCGATACGAGCAGTACTTC
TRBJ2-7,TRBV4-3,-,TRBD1,CASSQDRTGPSYEQYF,TGCGCCAGCAGCCAAGACAGGACAGGACCCTCCTACGAGCAGTACTTC
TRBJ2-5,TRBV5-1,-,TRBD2,CASSFSWVGGSPETQYF,TGCGCCAGCAGCTTTTCCTGGGTCGGCGGGAGTCCAGAGACCCAGTACTTC
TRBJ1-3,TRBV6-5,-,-,CASSYQVGSGNTIYF,TGTGCCAGCAGTTACCAGGTCGGCTCTGGAAACACCATATATTTT
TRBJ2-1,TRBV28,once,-,CASSLVGASYNEQFF,TGTGCCAGCAGTTTAGTGGGAGCGTCCTACAATGAGCAGTTCTTC
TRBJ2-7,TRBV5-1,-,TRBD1,CASSLAGTGNALYEQYF,TGCGCCAGCAGCTTGGCTGGGACAGGCAATGCTCTCTACGAGCAGTACTTC
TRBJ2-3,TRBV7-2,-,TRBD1,CASRSGQATDTQYF,TGTGCCAGCAGATCGGGACAGGCCACAGATACGCAGTATTTT
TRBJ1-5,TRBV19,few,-,CASSFGGQPQHF,TGTGCCAGCTCATTTGGGGGTCAGCCCCAGCATTTT
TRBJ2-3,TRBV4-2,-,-,CASSLAGGGTDTQYF,TGTGCCAGCAGCTTGGCCGGAGGCGGTACAGATACGCAGTATTTT
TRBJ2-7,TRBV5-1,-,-,CATREQGNSYEQYF,TGCGCCACTCGGGAGCAGGGTAACTCGTACGAGCAGTACTTC
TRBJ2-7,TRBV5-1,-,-,CASSLGGNYEQYF,TGCGCCAGCAGCTTGGGCGGAAACTACGAGCAGTACTTC
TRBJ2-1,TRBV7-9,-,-,CASGSSYNEQFF,TGTGCCAGCGGTTCCTCCTACAATGAGCAGTTCTTC
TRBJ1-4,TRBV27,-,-,CASSPRRTAPTNEKLFF,TGTGCCAGCAGTCCTCGGCGGACAGCTCCAACTAATGAAAAACTGTTTTTT
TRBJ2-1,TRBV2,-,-,CASNEESSYNEQFF,TGTGCCAGCAACGAGGAGAGCTCCTACAATGAGCAGTTCTTC